Below are 28 T cell receptor beta chains sequenced from a single sample in a study of T cell responses to AZD1222 COVID-19 vaccine. TCRdb keeps only in-frame clones here, not all; method: immunoSEQ multiplex PCR. Of around 66,000 clones in the sample, more than 75% were seen once. Sequences were derived from peripheral blood, sampled 28 days after the second dose of the MenACWY control vaccine. Every receptor here comes from an adult who received the MenACWY meningococcal vaccine as a control.

The rearrangement links TRBV4-1 to TRBJ1-6; D is unresolved. This CDR3 is built from 13 residues. V was cut by 1 base and J by 13 bases, with 11 bases left in between. The germline V gene has CDR1 MGHRA and CDR2 YSYEKL. CDR3 coding DNA: TGCGCCAGCAGCCAAGTAAGGGTCGGGCCCCTCCACTTT. It codes for CASSQVRVGPLHF.

Here the CDR3 DNA reads TGTGCCAGCAGCGGACGGACAGGGGCGTTAACAGGCGAGCAGTACTTC. Its protein is CASSGRTGALTGEQYF. The rearrangement joins TRBV7-2 to TRBJ2-7, with 9 bases that match TRBD1. With V trimmed by 5 bases and J by 6 bases, 14 bases remained unmatched. Germline values: CDR1 SGHTA, CDR2 FQGNSA. The CDR3 totals 16 residues.

The rearrangement uses TRBV7-2 and TRBJ2-7; 15 bases line up with TRBD2. The J segment lost 2 bases and the V segment lost 5 bases, leaving 4 bases of the junction unmatched. The length of the CDR3 is 16 residues. CDR1 is SGHTA, CDR2 FQGNSA, per germline. The CDR3 loop is CASSPRTSGGAYEQYF. CDR3 nucleotides: TGTGCCAGCAGCCCGCGGACTAGCGGGGGGGCCTACGAGCAGTACTTC.

This clone was picked up one time. The rearrangement links TRBV28 to TRBJ2-3; a weak D match, TRBD2 (5 bases). In germline, CDR1 is MDHEN, CDR2 SYDVKM. V shed 5 bases and J shed 0 bases, with 18 bases lying between them. The CDR3 loop spans 17 amino acids. The CDR3 sequence is CASSLSRVRSSTDTQYF. CDR3 DNA: TGTGCCAGCAGTCTGTCGCGGGTGCGGAGTAGCACAGATACGCAGTATTTT. The variable domain in full, with the rest retrieved from reference TRBV28 and TRBJ2-3, is DVKVTQSSRYLVKRTGEKVFLECVQDMDHENMFWYRQDPGLGLRLIYFSYDVKMKEKGDIPEGYSVSREKKERFSLILESASTNQTSMYLCASSLSRVRSSTDTQYFGPGTRLTVL.

In nucleotides, the CDR3 is TGTGCCAGCAGCTTTGCAGGATTCAATGAGCAGTTCTTC. Translated, it gives CASSFAGFNEQFF. The chain links TRBV7-2 to TRBJ2-1; D unresolved. This CDR3 is built from 13 residues. CDR1 and CDR2 (germline): SGHTA, FQGNSA. V was pared by 3 bases and J by 6 bases, with 9 bases between.

This chain links TRBV6-5 with TRBJ1-2, with 10 bases matching TRBD1. Germline-derived CDR1 and CDR2 are MNHEY and SVGAGI. The V and J ends lost 2 bases and 8 bases, in that order; junction bases with no gene match: 5. CDR3 length equals 14 residues. This CDR3 is CASSYLRDRGGYTF. The DNA for the CDR3 is TGTGCCAGCAGTTACCTCCGGGACAGGGGAGGCTACACCTTC.

V usage is TRBV9 and J usage is TRBJ1-6; 11 bases match TRBD1. CDR1 is SGDLS and CDR2 is YYNGEE in the germline V gene. The CDR3 totals 16 residues. The V segment lost 4 bases and the J segment 10 bases; nucleotides outside the gene matches: 10. CDR3 loop: CASSPRTGGFGSPLHF. The CDR3 coding sequence is TGTGCCAGCAGCCCCCGGACAGGGGGCTTTGGGTCACCCCTCCACTTT.

This clone has only a few counts. V and J are TRBV14 and TRBJ1-2; D is ambiguous. V dropped 6 bases and J dropped 2 bases, with 10 bases sitting between them. The CDR3 runs to 13 residues. The germline CDR1 and CDR2 sequences are SGHDN and FVKESK. The DNA for the CDR3 is TGTGCCAGCAGGTTGGACGGGAACTATGGCTACACCTTC. Protein: CASRLDGNYGYTF.

This clone was detected once. This chain connects TRBV11-3 to TRBJ2-1; D gene uncertain. Trimming stripped 2 bases from V and 9 bases from J, with 23 bases between. The CDR3 totals 17 residues. Looked up from germline, CDR1 is SGHNT and CDR2 is YENEEA. The CDR3 region has the DNA TGTGCCAGCAGCTTAAATCGGCTAGGCCGTAGGCCGTCTGAGCAGTTCTTC. Protein product: CASSLNRLGRRPSEQFF. Filled out from reference TRBV11-3 and TRBJ2-1, the complete variable domain reads EAGVVQSPRYKIIEKKQPVAFWCNPISGHNTLYWYLQNLGQGPELLIRYENEEAVDDSQLPKDRFSAERLKGVDSTLKIQPAELGDSAVYLCASSLNRLGRRPSEQFFGPGTRLTVL.

The chain employs TRBV24-1 and TRBJ2-5, with 11 bases aligning to TRBD2. After removal of 0 bases from V and 5 bases from J, the junction contained 4 bases not matched to a gene. CDR1 and CDR2 (germline): KGHDR, SFDVKD. This CDR3 has 16 residues. The CDR3 reads CATSDLQTSGTETQYF. CDR3 sequence (DNA): TGTGCCACCAGTGATTTGCAGACTAGCGGGACGGAGACCCAGTACTTC.

The chain is built from TRBV7-2 and TRBJ1-3; the D gene is possibly TRBD1 (6 bases). The V end lost 5 bases, the J end lost 4 bases, and 9 bases lay between the germline ends. This CDR3 has 13 residues. Germline V gene sequence: CDR1 SGHTA, CDR2 FQGNSA. CDR3 DNA: TGTGCCAGCAGCCAGGGGACAGGAAACACCATATATTTT. Its protein product is CASSQGTGNTIYF. The complete variable domain, with remaining parts taken from reference TRBV7-2 and TRBJ1-3, reads GAGVSQSPSNKVTEKGKDVELRCDPISGHTALYWYRQSLGQGLEFLIYFQGNSAPDKSGLPSDRFSAERTGGSVSTLTIQRTQQEDSAVYLCASSQGTGNTIYFGEGSWLTVV.

In DNA, the CDR3 is TGCGCCAGCAGCTCCCCGGGGGCTGTGAGGGAGACCCAGTACTTC. Protein product: CASSSPGAVRETQYF. The J gene is TRBJ2-5, the V gene TRBV5-1; tentatively, D is TRBD1 or TRBD2 (6 bases each). Trimming shortened V by 3 bases and J by 5 bases, and 17 bases separated the two germline ends. The V gene's germline CDR1 is SGHRS and CDR2 YFSETQ. The CDR3 consists of 15 residues.

The V and J genes are TRBV9 and TRBJ1-4, with D possibly being TRBD1 (5 bases). The germline V gene has CDR1 SGDLS and CDR2 YYNGEE. Trimming removed 2 bases at V and 0 bases at J, with 11 bases between. The CDR3 spans 16 residues. In DNA form, the CDR3 reads TGTGCCAGCAGCGTGGCTCCAGGGACAACTAATGAAAAACTGTTTTTT. Protein: CASSVAPGTTNEKLFF.

This clone came up a few times. The chain is built from TRBV9 and TRBJ2-3; no reliable D call. The CDR3 consists of 14 residues. V was shortened by 3 bases and J by 4 bases, with 12 bases between the two germline ends. Germline assignment: CDR1 SGDLS and CDR2 YYNGEE. The CDR3 bases are TGTGCCAGCAGCGCCAAGGGCCGGGCAGATACGCAGTATTTT. Translation gives CASSAKGRADTQYF.

This clone is deemed medium-sized. The chain links TRBV5-3 to TRBJ1-5, with unresolved D. TRBV5-3 is labeled an ORF, and its function is uncertain. Trimming removed 2 bases from V and 5 bases from J, with 8 bases in between. The CDR3 consists of 13 residues. CDR3 coding DNA: TGTGCCAGAAGCTTATTACGGGATCAGCCCCAGCATTTT. It yields the protein CARSLLRDQPQHF.

CDR3 residues: CASRSTSGPKADTQYF. The CDR3 coding sequence is TGTGCCAGCAGATCAACTAGCGGGCCAAAGGCAGATACGCAGTATTTT. The gene calls are TRBV7-9 and TRBJ2-3; TRBD2 agrees at 9 bases. Germline V lookup: CDR1 SEHNR, CDR2 FQNEAQ (reference sequence). The CDR3 contains 16 residues. The junction had 11 bases not matched to a gene; V was cut back by 6 bases and J by 4 bases.

The V gene is TRBV7-2, the J gene TRBJ2-1; 13 bases agree with TRBD2. J gave up 4 bases and V 6 bases, and 3 bases lay outside the gene matches. The CDR3 runs to 15 residues. From germline, CDR1 is SGHTA and CDR2 FQGNSA. The CDR3 sequence: CASRGGLAGYNEQFF. CDR3 DNA sequence: TGTGCCAGCAGGGGGGGACTAGCGGGGTACAATGAGCAGTTCTTC.

The chain is built from TRBV3-1 (or the pseudogene TRBV3-2) and TRBJ1-2, with D possibly matching TRBD1 (5 bases). Germline V gives CDR1 LGHDT, CDR2 YNNKEL (reference sequence). The CDR3 runs to 14 residues. The V and J ends lost 1 base and 4 bases respectively, with 10 bases between them. In DNA, the CDR3 is TGTGCCAGCAGCCAAGGAGCAGGGCCCTATGGCTACACCTTC. It translates to CASSQGAGPYGYTF.

J is TRBJ1-1 and V is TRBV24-1, with no clear D. This CDR3 spans 13 amino acids. The V gene's germline CDR1 is KGHDR and CDR2 SFDVKD. V shed 5 bases and J shed 7 bases, with 13 bases lying between them. The CDR3 is CATSAQVEGEAFF. Here the CDR3 DNA reads TGTGCCACCAGTGCGCAGGTTGAGGGTGAAGCTTTCTTT.

This chain connects TRBV5-1 to TRBJ1-2; no firm D call. With 0 bases removed from V and 14 bases from J, the gap between germline ends came to 14 bases. From germline, CDR1 is SGHRS and CDR2 YFSETQ. The CDR3 spans 12 residues. CDR3 loop: CASSLAGYSRTF. CDR3 DNA: TGCGCCAGCAGCTTGGCGGGTTACTCGAGAACCTTC.

The chain joins TRBV5-1 to TRBJ1-2; D unresolved. This CDR3 is built from 14 residues. Germline V gene lookup returns CDR1 SGHRS and CDR2 YFSETQ. V lost 0 bases, J lost 4 bases, and 10 bases lay in between. The CDR3 DNA reads TGCGCCAGCAGCTTGGAGGCGCGGGCCTATGGCTACACCTTC. It encodes CASSLEARAYGYTF.

This sequence joins TRBV3-1 (or the pseudogene TRBV3-2) and TRBJ1-4; 9 positions match TRBD1. CDR1 LGHDT and CDR2 YNNKEL come from the germline V gene (reference sequence). V lost 2 bases to trimming and J lost 6 bases; unmatched junction nucleotides: 4. The CDR3 has 15 amino acids. The DNA for the CDR3 is TGTGCCAGCAGCCAACCCGACAGGGGGTATGAAAAACTGTTTTTT. It is translated as CASSQPDRGYEKLFF.

The V and J genes are TRBV11-2 and TRBJ2-5, with TRBD1 identical over 7 bases. Germline V CDR1 and CDR2: SGHAT, FQNNGV. This CDR3 comprises 15 residues. V shed 3 bases and J 5 bases; nucleotides not matched to a gene: 9. CDR3 sequence (DNA): TGTGCCAGCAGCTTGGTCCGGGACAGATGGGAGACCCAGTACTTC. This gives the protein CASSLVRDRWETQYF.

The CDR3 reads CASNPAGGEDTQYF. The CDR3 DNA is TGTGCCAGCAACCCAGCGGGAGGGGAGGATACGCAGTATTTT. The chain couples TRBV28 to TRBJ2-3, with 10 nucleotides matching TRBD2. Germline lookup yields CDR1 MDHEN and CDR2 SYDVKM. J was trimmed by 6 bases and V by 7 bases; bases with no gene match: 7. This CDR3 spans 14 amino acids.

The chain is built from TRBV4-2 and TRBJ1-2, with 7 bases matching TRBD1. This CDR3 region has 16 residues. Trimming at V came to 4 bases and at J to 2 bases, leaving 10 bases not matched to a gene. Germline V CDR1 and CDR2: LGHNA, YNFKEQ. CDR3 sequence reads: CASSPTFRGQNYGYTF. As DNA, the CDR3 is TGTGCCAGCAGCCCAACCTTTAGGGGACAGAACTATGGCTACACCTTC.

The chain uses TRBV7-2 and TRBJ2-1; 14 bases fit TRBD2. This CDR3 has 18 residues. Germline lookup yields CDR1 SGHTA and CDR2 FQGNSA. Losses at the gene ends were 1 base for V and 0 bases for J; bases not matched to a gene: 2. CDR3 nucleotide sequence: TGTGCCAGCAGCTTAGGGACTAGCGGGGGGTTCTCCTACAATGAGCAGTTCTTC. Translation: CASSLGTSGGFSYNEQFF.

V is TRBV12-3 or TRBV12-4 and J is TRBJ1-1; D not certain. This CDR3 spans 13 amino acids. V was pared by 3 bases and J by 6 bases, with 11 bases between. The CDR3 DNA reads TGTGCCAGCAGTTTGGCCCTGGGCCCTGAAGCTTTCTTT. Protein product: CASSLALGPEAFF.

The chain joins TRBV5-1 to TRBJ2-7, with TRBD1 matching 10 bases. The CDR3 covers 16 residues. Germline CDR1 and CDR2: SGHRS and YFSETQ. Trimming took 4 bases from V and 4 from J; bases not matched to a gene: 11. The CDR3 spells CASSPQETGGKYEQYF. The DNA of the CDR3 is TGCGCCAGCAGCCCCCAGGAGACAGGGGGCAAGTACGAGCAGTACTTC.